This T cell receptor beta chain was obtained from a study of T cells in Graves' hyperthyroidism and ophthalmopathy. Study-wide findings and caveats: Ophthalmopathy got predicted by the model a median around six months before its onset.

As to this clonotype: Its antigen is undetermined.

Each person with ophthalmopathy scored at least 3 on the Clinical Activity Score, reached NOSPECS grade 4 or higher, and had been ill under 3 months. Uncontrolled infections, other autoimmune diseases, pregnancy or lactation led to exclusion of patients. Thyroid ultrasound and orbital computed tomography, with clinical symptoms and serum thyroxine and TRAb, informed diagnoses. The source material, RNA transcripts, was used to amplify TCR beta CDR3 regions. TCR CDR3 regions were first amplified by RT-PCR with HTBI primers. One entry per CDR3 protein results from TCRdb running MiXCR on the multiplex PCR reads. Of around 530,000 distinct CDR3 sequences listed, approximately 17% were seen once; the top ten hold roughly 18%. The V gene's germline CDR1 is SGHRS and CDR2 YFSETQ. After removal of 4 bases from V and 0 bases from J, the junction contained 5 bases not matched to a gene. This CDR3 spans 15 amino acids.

The chain recombines TRBV5-1 with TRBJ1-1; 8 bases map to TRBD1. The source material was blood. This receptor was identified in a woman aged 18-30 years with Graves' ophthalmopathy. The CDR3 here is CASSGPGQVNTEAFF. CDR3 nucleotides: TGCGCCAGCAGCGGCCCGGGACAGGTGAACACTGAAGCTTTCTTT.